Listed here are 23 T cell receptor beta chains from one sample, sequenced in a study of blood T cells in healthy people across ages (dated by TCRdb to 2013 to 2016). The library was obtained by 5' RACE. The reads were generated on an Illumina HiSeq 2500. A second PCR of about 7 to 12 cycles was run with a J-beta primer mix and a sample-barcoded 5' primer. Clones were called with MiXCR by TCRdb after fastp trimmed the public reads at Q25, and only in-frame beta chains were retained. Each CDR3 protein appears once, grouped with its most common genes and DNA. The sample includes about 680,000 distinct CDR3 sequences, with 45% to 50% observed a single time. The top ten hold about a third of the sample. Sequenced: blood. These TCRs come from a woman in her sixties in good health.

The rearrangement uses TRBV7-2 and TRBJ1-1, with D perhaps matching TRBD1 (6 bases). Trimming left V 3 bases short and J 11 bases short, with 22 bases between. This CDR3 is built from 15 residues. Germline assignment: CDR1 SGHTA and CDR2 FQGNSA. CDR3 in amino acids: CASSLGRGTTMWAFF. The CDR3 DNA sequence: TGTGCCAGCAGCTTGGGGAGGGGGACAACAATGTGGGCTTTCTTT.

The chain is built from TRBV7-8 and TRBJ1-1, with D possibly matching TRBD1 (6 bases). The length of the CDR3 is 15 residues. V lost 5 bases and J 3 bases, leaving 16 bases between the germline ends. The germline CDR1 and CDR2 sequences are SGHVS and FQNEAQ. The CDR3 region has the DNA TGTGCCAGCAGCCCTAGACAGGCAGGAGACACTGAAGCTTTCTTT. This translates into CASSPRQAGDTEAFF.

V and J are TRBV20-1 and TRBJ2-5; the match to TRBD2 covers 7 bases. After removal of 6 bases from V and 1 base from J, the junction contained 14 bases not matched to a gene. Germline CDR1 is DFQATT and CDR2 is SNEGSKA (reference sequence). This CDR3 region has 16 residues. The CDR3 sequence: CSAINPRDYRQETQYF. The CDR3 region has the DNA TGCAGTGCAATAAATCCTCGGGACTACCGCCAAGAGACCCAGTACTTC.

The chain couples TRBV27 to TRBJ2-7; 8 nucleotides align to TRBD1. Looked up from germline, CDR1 is MNHEY and CDR2 is SMNVEV (reference sequence). After removal of 5 bases from V and 5 bases from J, the junction contained 8 bases not matched to a gene. This CDR3 has 14 residues. The CDR3 region is CASSIRGLGNEQYF. The CDR3 nucleotides read TGTGCCAGCAGTATCAGGGGGCTAGGCAACGAGCAGTACTTC.

This clonotype was found a few times. J is TRBJ2-7 and V is TRBV29-1; 7 bases are shared with TRBD1. This CDR3 has 13 amino acids. Trimming at V came to 4 bases and at J to 6 bases, leaving 9 bases not matched to a gene. CDR1 is SQVTM, CDR2 ANQGSEA, per germline. The CDR3 sequence: CSVGGQRVGEQYF. CDR3 coding DNA: TGCAGCGTTGGGGGACAGAGAGTAGGCGAGCAGTACTTC.

V usage is TRBV5-1 and J usage is TRBJ2-3, with TRBD2 matching over 12 bases. CDR1 is SGHRS and CDR2 is YFSETQ in the germline V gene. CDR3 length: 16 residues. V lost 3 bases, J lost 0 bases, and 2 bases stayed unmatched. CDR3 residues: CASSYLAGGSTDTQYF. The CDR3 nucleotides are TGCGCCAGCAGCTATCTAGCGGGAGGGAGCACAGATACGCAGTATTTT.

This clonotype was seen a handful of times. This chain uses TRBV28 with TRBJ2-7; a weak D match, TRBD1 (6 bases). The CDR3 runs 15 residues. The V end was cut by 8 bases, the J end by 5 bases, with 22 bases between. Germline loops: CDR1 MDHEN, CDR2 SYDVKM. In DNA, the CDR3 is TGTGCCAGCGGATTATTCAAACAGGGAATCAACGAGCAGTACTTC. Its protein product is CASGLFKQGINEQYF.

The V and J genes are TRBV7-2 and TRBJ2-3; TRBD1 matches 11 bases. The germline CDR1 and CDR2 sequences are SGHTA and FQGNSA. Losses at the gene ends were 3 bases for V and 5 bases for J; bases not matched to a gene: 4. This CDR3 has 15 amino acids. The CDR3 region has the DNA TGTGCCAGCAGCTTCGGACAGGGGGCGAAAGATACGCAGTATTTT. Translating gives CASSFGQGAKDTQYF.

This clonotype was seen a handful of times. The chain recombines TRBV5-1 with TRBJ2-3; D assignment may be TRBD1 or TRBD2 (5 bases each). Germline V gene lookup returns CDR1 SGHRS and CDR2 YFSETQ. The germline V and J ends were trimmed by 2 bases and 2 bases, with 18 bases remaining between them. There are 17 residues in the CDR3. CDR3 residues: CASSFQGPEEITDTQYF. The CDR3 DNA sequence: TGCGCCAGCAGCTTCCAGGGACCAGAGGAGATCACAGATACGCAGTATTTT. Full variable domain (rest looked up from reference TRBV5-1 and TRBJ2-3): KAGVTQTPRYLIKTRGQQVTLSCSPISGHRSVSWYQQTPGQGLQFLFEYFSETQRNKGNFPGRFSGRQFSNSRSEMNVSTLELGDSALYLCASSFQGPEEITDTQYFGPGTRLTVL.

This clonotype was picked up a small number of times. This rearrangement joins TRBV5-1 to TRBJ2-1; TRBD1 aligns across 11 bases. The CDR3 has 16 amino acids. Germline CDR1 and CDR2: SGHRS and YFSETQ. Losses at the gene ends were 5 bases for V and 2 bases for J; bases not matched to a gene: 6. The CDR3 is CASSSGTGGTYNEQFF. As DNA, the CDR3 is TGCGCCAGCAGTTCCGGGACAGGGGGAACCTACAATGAGCAGTTCTTC.

This clonotype was counted once. The J gene is TRBJ2-7, the V gene TRBV20-1; 10 bases are a match to TRBD2. This CDR3 contains 18 residues. J lost 2 bases, V lost 0 bases, and 13 bases had no gene match. CDR1 and CDR2 (germline): DFQATT, SNEGSKA (reference sequence). CDR3 sequence (DNA): TGCAGTGCTAGAGATATGGCTAGCGGGAGAACGTTTCCCTACGAGCAGTACTTC. The encoded protein is CSARDMASGRTFPYEQYF.

The rearrangement links TRBV28 to TRBJ2-5, with TRBD2 matching 7 bases. This CDR3 has 15 residues. With V trimmed by 5 bases and J by 3 bases, 9 bases remained unmatched. Germline CDR1 is MDHEN and CDR2 is SYDVKM. The CDR3 nucleotides read TGTGCCAGCAGTGGTACCGGGACTACTAAAGAGACCCAGTACTTC. Translating gives CASSGTGTTKETQYF.

V usage is TRBV5-1 and J usage is TRBJ2-3; D may correspond to TRBD1 or TRBD2 (5 bases each). Germline CDR1 reads SGHRS; CDR2 reads YFSETQ. The CDR3 sequence is 13 residues long. Trimming cost V 3 bases and J 4 bases, with 9 bases left between them. DNA for the CDR3: TGCGCCAGCAGCTGGGACCCCGCAGATACGCAGTATTTT. Its translation: CASSWDPADTQYF.

V is TRBV4-1 and J is TRBJ2-3; D gene uncertain. Germline-derived CDR1 and CDR2 are MGHRA and YSYEKL. The V end was cut by 0 bases, the J end by 1 base, with 8 bases between. The CDR3 is made up of 15 amino acids. CDR3 nucleotide sequence: TGCGCCAGCAGCCAAGATTGGGGTGGCACAGATACGCAGTATTTT. It encodes CASSQDWGGTDTQYF.

This clonotype turned up a few times. This chain's CDR3 is CSGSISYEQYF. The DNA of the CDR3 is TGCAGCGGCTCGATCTCCTACGAGCAGTACTTC. The V call is TRBV29-1, the J call TRBJ2-7, with no clear D. The germline gives CDR1 SQVTM, CDR2 ANQGSEA. Trimming removed 7 bases at V and 0 bases at J, with 7 bases between. The CDR3 loop spans 11 amino acids.

The chain recombines TRBV20-1 with TRBJ2-4; D ambiguous. The CDR3 has 14 residues. Germline CDR1 is DFQATT and CDR2 is SNEGSKA (reference sequence). V gave up 5 bases and J gave up 1 base, with 12 bases separating them. Here the CDR3 DNA reads TGCAGTGCTCCGGCCAGCACGGCCAAAAACATTCAGTACTTC. This codes for CSAPASTAKNIQYF.

The chain combines TRBV27 with TRBJ2-7; TRBD2 aligns across 10 bases. The J segment lost 0 bases and the V segment lost 2 bases, leaving 10 bases of the junction unmatched. Germline CDR1 MNHEY, CDR2 SMNVEV (reference sequence). This CDR3 is 18 amino acids long. This CDR3 is CASSLRGAGGPRSYEQYF. The CDR3 nucleotides read TGTGCCAGCAGTTTACGGGGAGCGGGAGGGCCCCGCTCCTACGAGCAGTACTTC.

The chain combines TRBV20-1 with TRBJ1-4; TRBD1 matches 7 bases. Trimming at V came to 6 bases and at J to 7 bases, leaving 5 bases not matched to a gene. This CDR3 spans 12 amino acids. The germline V gene has CDR1 DFQATT and CDR2 SNEGSKA (reference sequence). The CDR3 loop reads CSATTGPEKLFF. Written as DNA, the CDR3 is TGCAGTGCAACGACAGGGCCTGAAAAACTGTTTTTT.

The CDR3 loop reads CASSNPKNSGYTF. Written as DNA, the CDR3 is TGTGCCAGCAGCAACCCGAAGAATTCTGGCTACACCTTC. The chain has TRBV6-2 or TRBV6-3 and TRBJ1-2, with no clear D. Germline V CDR1 and CDR2: MNHEY, SVGEGT. V was clipped by 6 bases and J by 7 bases, with 15 bases between them. This CDR3 contains 13 residues.

This chain uses TRBV7-2 with TRBJ1-2; TRBD1 might be the D (5 bases). The germline V gene has CDR1 SGHTA and CDR2 FQGNSA. This CDR3 contains 13 residues. Deletions cut 5 bases from V and 8 bases from J, with 15 bases between. CDR3 sequence: CASSPQVPVGYTF. The CDR3 nucleotides are TGTGCCAGCAGCCCACAGGTCCCCGTAGGCTACACCTTC.

The chain joins TRBV6-4 to TRBJ2-1; 7 bases are shared with TRBD2. The CDR3 has 15 amino acids. Germline CDR1 MRHNA, CDR2 SNTAGT. Trimming removed 6 bases from V and 6 bases from J; junction bases left unmatched: 11. The CDR3 nucleotides read TGTGCCAGCAGCACTGGCGGGAGCCCGGGCAATGAGCAGTTCTTC. Translation: CASSTGGSPGNEQFF.

The chain links TRBV20-1 to TRBJ2-5; 8 bases align to TRBD2. Germline values: CDR1 DFQATT, CDR2 SNEGSKA (reference sequence). J gave up 11 bases and V 5 bases, and 16 bases lay outside the gene matches. There are 14 residues in the CDR3. The chain's CDR3 is CSASGSGGYNEQYF. The CDR3 DNA sequence: TGCAGTGCTTCGGGGAGCGGGGGATACAATGAGCAGTACTTC.

The chain employs TRBV7-2 and TRBJ1-2; no reliable D call. This CDR3 comprises 12 residues. CDR1 is SGHTA, CDR2 FQGNSA, per germline. Trimming took off 1 base at V and 4 bases at J, with 4 bases between the two ends. The CDR3 nucleotides read TGTGCCAGCAGCTTAGGACTCTATGGCTACACCTTC. Translated: CASSLGLYGYTF.